A single sample is the source of the 32 T cell receptor beta chains below, sequenced in a study of cytomegalovirus exposure and HLA in healthy donors. Vbeta (60) and Jbeta (13) primers were used in the PCR. The repertoire was sequenced with immunoSEQ multiplex PCR; TCRdb's copy has only in-frame clones and lacks some. The table shows about 84,000 clones, with around 66% occurring only once. The source material was PBMCs. The receptors shown here come from a woman aged 40 to 50 in good health and CMV-seropositive.

The chain employs TRBV7-9 and TRBJ1-2, with TRBD1 as a possible D gene (6 bases). The CDR3 totals 13 residues. Trimming took off 2 bases at V and 9 bases at J, with 13 bases between the two ends. CDR1 is SEHNR and CDR2 is FQNEAQ in the germline V gene (reference sequence). The CDR3, as DNA: TGTGCCAGCAGCTTAACCCAAACAGGGAGCTACACCTTC. It is translated as CASSLTQTGSYTF.

The genes are TRBV28 and TRBJ2-5; D possibly corresponds to TRBD1 (6 bases). Trimming took 6 bases from V and 0 from J, leaving 17 bases between them. CDR3 length: 16 amino acids. CDR1 is MDHEN, CDR2 SYDVKM, per germline. CDR3 sequence: CASSSIKGTHQETQYF. In nucleotides, the CDR3 is TGTGCCAGCAGCTCAATCAAGGGGACACACCAAGAGACCCAGTACTTC.

This clone was observed a single time. The chain combines TRBV19 with TRBJ2-1; TRBD1 aligns across 9 bases. The CDR3 has 14 residues. CDR1 is LNHDA and CDR2 is SQIVND in the germline V gene (reference sequence). Trimming removed 2 bases from V and 6 bases from J; junction bases left unmatched: 2. CDR3 coding DNA: TGTGCCAGTAGTATAACGACAGGGGGCAATGAGCAGTTCTTC. Amino acids: CASSITTGGNEQFF.

This clone was observed a handful of times. The chain combines TRBV29-1 with TRBJ1-1; a weak D match, TRBD1 (5 bases). The CDR3 has 12 amino acids. In germline, CDR1 is SQVTM, CDR2 ANQGSEA. The germline V and J ends were trimmed by 2 bases and 4 bases, with 8 bases remaining between them. CDR3 nucleotides: TGCAGCGTTGAACGGCAGGGCACTGAAGCTTTCTTT. It specifies CSVERQGTEAFF. The complete variable domain, with remaining parts taken from reference TRBV29-1 and TRBJ1-1, reads SAVISQKPSRDICQRGTSLTIQCQVDSQVTMMFWYRQQPGQSLTLIATANQGSEATYESGFVIDKFPISRPNLTFSTLTVSNMSPEDSSIYLCSVERQGTEAFFGQGTRLTVV.

The gene calls are TRBV5-1 and TRBJ1-2; 7 nucleotides agree with TRBD1. The CDR3 is 15 residues long. The J segment lost 6 bases and the V segment lost 0 bases, leaving 8 bases of the junction unmatched. Germline CDR1 reads SGHRS; CDR2 reads YFSETQ. The CDR3 DNA follows: TGCGCCAGCAGCTTGGTCGTAGGGGGCGGGGATGGCTACACCTTC. Amino acids: CASSLVVGGGDGYTF.

CDR3 DNA: TGTGCCAGCAGCGGCGGAAGCACCTACGAGCAGTACTTC. It yields the protein CASSGGSTYEQYF. The chain joins TRBV6-6 to TRBJ2-7; no definite D call. The CDR3 contains 13 residues. Germline loops: CDR1 MNHNY, CDR2 SVGAGI (reference sequence). V shed 6 bases and J shed 2 bases, with 11 bases lying between them.

The chain employs TRBV10-3 and TRBJ2-7; 8 nucleotides agree with TRBD2. Germline CDR1 is ENHRY and CDR2 is SYGVKD. Unmatched junction bases numbered 2, after V lost 6 bases and J lost 7 bases. The CDR3 runs 11 residues. The CDR3 loop is CAISREGEQYF. CDR3 nucleotides: TGTGCCATCAGCCGGGAGGGAGAGCAGTACTTC.

V and J are TRBV29-1 and TRBJ1-2, with 8 bases matching TRBD1. V gave up 7 bases and J gave up 7 bases; unmatched junction bases: 14. The CDR3 contains 14 residues. Germline values: CDR1 SQVTM, CDR2 ANQGSEA. CDR3 region: CSAQFLGTGRGYTF. The CDR3 DNA is TGCAGCGCCCAGTTTTTGGGGACAGGTCGTGGCTACACCTTC.

CDR3 bases: TGTTCCTCTGGGAGGACAACTAATGAAAAACTGTTTTTT. Translating it yields CSSGRTTNEKLFF. This sequence joins TRBV7-9 and TRBJ1-4; D is ambiguous. From germline, CDR1 is SEHNR and CDR2 FQNEAQ (reference sequence). The CDR3 spans 13 residues.

This clone was seen a handful of times. The chain links TRBV7-7 to TRBJ2-1; D gene uncertain. This CDR3 contains 15 residues. Germline-derived CDR1 and CDR2 are SSHAT and FNYEAQ (reference sequence). V gave up 1 base and J gave up 3 bases, with 10 bases separating them. The CDR3 here is CASSLGGSIYNEQFF. The CDR3 DNA reads as TGTGCCAGCAGCTTAGGTGGCAGTATCTACAATGAGCAGTTCTTC.

V usage is TRBV27 and J usage is TRBJ1-2, with TRBD1 as a possible D gene (6 bases). Trimming removed 3 bases at V and 4 bases at J, with 27 bases between. Germline CDR1 and CDR2: MNHEY and SMNVEV (reference sequence). The CDR3 spans 19 residues. CDR3 in DNA: TGTGCCAGCAGTTTGATCAGGGGTGAAGGGGTTGGTGGGATCTATGGCTACACCTTC. As protein: CASSLIRGEGVGGIYGYTF.

This chain joins TRBV7-2 and TRBJ1-5; unclear D gene. V lost 5 bases and J 2 bases, leaving 7 bases between the germline ends. The CDR3 is 13 residues long. The germline gives CDR1 SGHTA, CDR2 FQGNSA. CDR3 protein: CASSPLGNQPQHF. The CDR3 DNA is TGTGCCAGCAGCCCCCTCGGCAATCAGCCCCAGCATTTT.

The J gene is TRBJ1-2, the V gene TRBV6-6; 7 bases match TRBD1. The CDR3 loop spans 14 amino acids. Germline-derived CDR1 and CDR2 are MNHNY and SVGAGI (reference sequence). V shed 2 bases, J shed 4 bases, and the junction held 4 bases outside the gene matches. CDR3 in amino acids: CASSYQGVGYGYTF. The CDR3 bases are TGTGCCAGCAGTTACCAGGGGGTCGGCTATGGCTACACCTTC.

The J gene is TRBJ2-5, the V gene TRBV5-1; TRBD2 is a possible D gene (6 bases). CDR1 and CDR2 (germline): SGHRS, YFSETQ. The germline V and J ends were trimmed by 0 bases and 2 bases, with 11 bases remaining between them. The CDR3 has 15 residues. The CDR3 nucleotides read TGCGCCAGCAGCTTGGTGGCGGGGATTCAAGAGACCCAGTACTTC. Amino acids: CASSLVAGIQETQYF.

The chain has TRBV7-9 and TRBJ2-3, with 7 bases lining up with TRBD1. The CDR3 is 15 residues long. The germline gives CDR1 SEHNR, CDR2 FQNEAQ (reference sequence). J gave up 0 bases and V 3 bases, and 3 bases lay outside the gene matches. The CDR3 loop reads CASSFRGHSTDTQYF. CDR3 DNA sequence: TGTGCCAGCAGCTTTAGGGGGCACAGCACAGATACGCAGTATTTT.

The chain joins TRBV29-1 to TRBJ2-3, with D perhaps TRBD2 (6 bases). The CDR3 loop spans 15 amino acids. Trimming cost V 5 bases and J 6 bases, with 21 bases left between them. CDR1 and CDR2 (germline): SQVTM, ANQGSEA. In DNA, the CDR3 is TGCAGCGTTTGGAGGGGCGGTACACCCGCGGATACGCAGTATTTT. Amino acid sequence: CSVWRGGTPADTQYF.

The chain employs TRBV19 and TRBJ1-4; the D gene is possibly TRBD1 (5 bases). From germline, CDR1 is LNHDA and CDR2 SQIVND (reference sequence). Trimming took 10 bases from V and 7 from J, leaving 16 bases between them. The CDR3 runs 13 residues. The DNA of the CDR3 is TGTGCCACTCGGAGCGGGGGACGTGAAAAACTGTTTTTT. Its protein is CATRSGGREKLFF.

The rearrangement joins TRBV28 to TRBJ2-5; D is possibly TRBD1 (6 bases). The CDR3 is 14 residues long. Germline V gene data show CDR1 as MDHEN and CDR2 as SYDVKM. V lost 5 bases and J lost 2, with 12 bases in between. In DNA form, the CDR3 reads TGTGCCAGCAGTCCAGGGGCCAATCAAGAGACCCAGTACTTC. This sequence encodes CASSPGANQETQYF.

This chain joins TRBV11-2 and TRBJ2-3; weak D call: TRBD2 (6 bases). The CDR3 length is 20 residues. V lost 0 bases and J 0 bases, leaving 22 bases between the germline ends. Germline V CDR1 and CDR2: SGHAT, FQNNGV. Here the CDR3 reads CASSLDRPGRVSYSTDTQYF. In nucleotides, the CDR3 is TGTGCCAGCAGCTTAGATCGACCCGGGAGAGTTTCGTATAGCACAGATACGCAGTATTTT.

The V gene is TRBV10-3, the J gene TRBJ2-1; TRBD2 aligns across 7 bases. The CDR3 length is 15 residues. Trimming took 4 bases from V and 6 from J; bases not matched to a gene: 9. Germline V gene data show CDR1 as ENHRY and CDR2 as SYGVKD. In nucleotides, the CDR3 is TGTGCCATCAGTGTAAGGGAGGGAGGGGTCAATGAGCAGTTCTTC. Protein: CAISVREGGVNEQFF.

The chain combines TRBV4-3 with TRBJ1-3; D ambiguous. From germline, CDR1 is LGHNA and CDR2 YSLEER. The CDR3 has 15 residues. V was trimmed by 0 bases and J by 3 bases, leaving 9 bases between them. The CDR3 reads CASSQDPGVGNTIYF. Here the CDR3 DNA reads TGCGCCAGCAGCCAAGATCCCGGGGTTGGAAACACCATATATTTT.

This clone has just one count. The rearrangement uses TRBV21-1 and TRBJ2-5; the DNA was not compared with TRBD1, the D call given in the table. TRBV21-1 is recorded as a pseudogene. The CDR3 consists of 16 residues. CDR3 protein: CASTGTGQGARETQYF. CDR3 bases: TGTGCCAGCACCGGGACGGGACAGGGGGCGCGAGAGACCCAGTACTTC.

The V and J genes are TRBV18 and TRBJ2-7; D is ambiguous. The V and J ends lost 2 bases and 2 bases respectively, with 7 bases between them. Germline values: CDR1 KGHSH, CDR2 LQKENI. This CDR3 has 13 amino acids. The CDR3 bases are TGTGCCAGCTCACCAGCAGGTACCTACGAGCAGTACTTC. Translation gives CASSPAGTYEQYF.

The chain recombines TRBV10-3 with TRBJ1-6; 12 nucleotides agree with TRBD1. The CDR3 is made up of 17 amino acids. With 0 bases clipped from V and 9 bases from J, the junction kept 6 bases outside the gene matches. Germline V gene sequence: CDR1 ENHRY, CDR2 SYGVKD. The CDR3 spells CAISESRDRGRGSPLHF. Written as DNA, the CDR3 is TGTGCCATCAGTGAGTCTAGGGACAGGGGGCGAGGTTCACCCCTCCACTTT.

The gene calls are TRBV29-1 and TRBJ2-3; unclear D gene. The germline V gene has CDR1 SQVTM and CDR2 ANQGSEA. This CDR3 has 12 amino acids. Trimming left V 4 bases short and J 5 bases short, with 10 bases between. The CDR3, as DNA: TGCAGCGTTGCCCGGCCGGGAGATACGCAGTATTTT. Protein sequence: CSVARPGDTQYF.

The chain recombines TRBV28 with TRBJ1-2, with D maybe TRBD1 (6 bases). V was pared by 6 bases and J by 6 bases, with 20 bases between. The CDR3 is made up of 15 amino acids. Germline V gene lookup returns CDR1 MDHEN and CDR2 SYDVKM. The CDR3 coding sequence is TGTGCCAGCAGATCAGCGGGGGGGGCGCCAGATGGCTACACCTTC. It codes for CASRSAGGAPDGYTF.

The CDR3 protein is CASSQGPLPGTGDEKLFF. In DNA form, the CDR3 reads TGCGCCAGCAGCCAAGGCCCACTTCCTGGGACAGGGGATGAAAAACTGTTTTTT. J is TRBJ1-4 and V is TRBV4-3; 10 bases fit TRBD1. Germline CDR1 is LGHNA and CDR2 is YSLEER. There are 18 residues in the CDR3. V was clipped by 1 base and J by 6 bases; unmatched bases: 11.

This chain joins TRBV18 and TRBJ2-7; perhaps TRBD2 as D (6 bases). The germline V gene has CDR1 KGHSH and CDR2 LQKENI. V was clipped by 3 bases and J by 5 bases, with 20 bases between them. The CDR3 covers 16 residues. CDR3 residues: CASSPLVSSEGNEQYF. CDR3 in DNA: TGTGCCAGCTCACCCCTAGTATCCTCGGAGGGGAACGAGCAGTACTTC.

Points on this clone: Relative to the germline gene, one junction end is altered; a read error may explain this. The CDR3 spells CASSFSRDTQYF. The CDR3, as DNA: TGCGCCAGCAGTTTTAGCAGAGATACGCAGTATTTT. The chain couples TRBV4-3 to TRBJ2-3; no reliable D call. There are 12 residues in the CDR3. CDR1 and CDR2 (germline): LGHNA, YSLEER.

This clone was seen a few times. The CDR3 DNA sequence: TGTGCCCGGGGAGGGGTAGCGGGAAACATTCAGTACTTC. As protein: CARGGVAGNIQYF. The chain couples TRBV30 to TRBJ2-4; 7 bases are a match to TRBD2. Germline V gene data show CDR1 as GTSNPN and CDR2 as SVGIG (reference sequence). Trimming took 8 bases from V and 6 from J; bases not matched to a gene: 10. This CDR3 has 13 amino acids.

The chain uses TRBV28 and TRBJ2-7, with TRBD2 as a possible D gene (5 bases). The germline V and J ends were trimmed by 7 bases and 0 bases, with 13 bases remaining between them. This CDR3 region has 14 residues. From germline, CDR1 is MDHEN and CDR2 SYDVKM. This chain's CDR3 is CASISRGSSYEQYF. In DNA form, the CDR3 reads TGTGCCAGCATCTCTCGGGGAAGCTCCTACGAGCAGTACTTC.

The chain carries TRBV2 and TRBJ2-7; 7 bases match TRBD2. Trimming cost V 4 bases and J 0 bases; bases outside gene matches: 0. The germline gives CDR1 SNHLY, CDR2 FYNNEI. This CDR3 is built from 13 residues. The CDR3 reads CASSGGGSYEQYF. CDR3 bases: TGTGCCAGCAGTGGCGGGGGCTCCTACGAGCAGTACTTC.